These T cell receptor beta chains were read from a single sample in a study of T cell responses to AZD1222 COVID-19 vaccine. This table comes from immunoSEQ multiplex PCR, and its TCRdb copy is limited to in-frame clones, with some not included. This table has some 190,000 clones, 80% to 95% appearing once. The sequenced sample was peripheral blood, obtained 28 days after the second AZD1222 dose. These receptors were collected from an adult who received the AZD1222 COVID-19 vaccine. CDR3s include the opening cysteine and the closing phenylalanine or tryptophan. The D gene is left open where the match is weak. Expanded clones get a size class; other rows say once, few or many, or leave the size out.

>TRBJ2-7|-|TRBV27|-|12
CASTPPTYEQYF
TGTGCCAGCACCCCTCCCACCTACGAGCAGTACTTC
>TRBJ1-1|TRBD1|TRBV7-2|-|15
CASSPRTGMNTEAFF
TGTGCCAGCAGCCCCCGGACAGGAATGAATACTGAAGCTTTCTTT
>TRBJ1-2|-|TRBV7-8|-|15
CASSLPGAAGNGYTF
TGTGCCAGCAGCTTACCTGGGGCGGCCGGAAATGGCTACACCTTC
>TRBJ2-3|-|TRBV30|-|11
CAWSVIDTQYF
TGTGCCTGGAGTGTTATAGATACGCAGTATTTT
>TRBJ2-7|-|TRBV25-1|-|13
CASSDVPSYEQYF
TGTGCCAGCAGTGACGTACCTTCCTACGAGCAGTACTTC
>TRBJ2-7|-|TRBV3-1/TRBV3-2|-|13
CASSLQGAYEQYF
TGTGCCAGCAGCTTGCAAGGGGCCTACGAGCAGTACTTC
>TRBJ1-4|-|TRBV18|-|16
CASSPSSAATNEKLFF
TGTGCCAGCTCACCCAGCAGTGCAGCAACTAATGAAAAACTGTTTTTT
>TRBJ1-1|-|TRBV25-1|-|14
CASSDDFENTEAFF
TGTGCCAGCAGTGATGATTTCGAGAACACTGAAGCTTTCTTT
>TRBJ2-7|-|TRBV5-1|-|14
CASSHAGPSYEQYF
TGCGCCAGCAGCCACGCAGGGCCTTCCTACGAGCAGTACTTC
>TRBJ2-3|TRBD2|TRBV5-1|-|16
CASSLGLAANTDTQYF
TGCGCCAGCAGCTTGGGACTAGCGGCTAACACAGATACGCAGTATTTT
>TRBJ1-3|-|TRBV2|-|15
CASSRGGPPGNTIYF
TGTGCCAGCAGCAGGGGAGGCCCACCTGGAAACACCATATATTTT
>TRBJ2-4|-|TRBV3-1/TRBV3-2|-|14
CASSQRGHGDIQYF
TGTGCCAGCAGCCAACGAGGGCATGGTGACATTCAGTACTTC
>TRBJ1-2|TRBD1|TRBV2|-|12
CASRRQGRGYTF
TGTGCCAGCAGGAGACAGGGCCGTGGCTACACCTTC
>TRBJ1-1|-|TRBV19|-|13
CASSILYPIEAFF
TGTGCCAGTAGTATACTCTACCCAATTGAAGCTTTCTTT
>TRBJ2-7|-|TRBV5-1|-|14
CASSFLGLGDEQYF
TGCGCCAGCAGCTTTCTTGGACTTGGTGACGAGCAGTACTTC
>TRBJ2-7|TRBD1|TRBV9|-|16
CASSPSHPGQHDEQYF
TGTGCCAGCAGCCCCTCCCACCCGGGACAGCATGACGAGCAGTACTTC
>TRBJ2-3|-|TRBV19|-|14
CASSIQVSTDTQYF
TGTGCCAGTAGTATACAAGTTAGCACAGATACGCAGTATTTT
>TRBJ2-5|TRBD1|TRBV6-6|-|12
CASSPTGKTQYF
TGTGCCAGCAGTCCGACAGGGAAGACCCAGTACTTC
>TRBJ2-1|-|TRBV30|-|12
CAWSVGQHEQFF
TGTGCCTGGAGTGTCGGCCAGCATGAGCAGTTCTTC
>TRBJ1-3|-|TRBV27|-|14
CASREAGTGNTIYF
TGTGCCAGCAGGGAGGCAGGTACTGGAAACACCATATATTTT
>TRBJ1-5|TRBD1|TRBV2|-|14
CASSDDRVYQPQHF
TGTGCCAGCAGCGACGACAGGGTTTACCAGCCCCAGCATTTT
>TRBJ2-1|TRBD2|TRBV5-1|-|14
CASSSIPGGGEQFF
TGCGCCAGCAGCTCAATCCCGGGGGGTGGTGAGCAGTTCTTC
>TRBJ1-1|TRBD1|TRBV10-2|-|14
CASTGQLMNTEAFF
TGCGCCAGCACGGGACAGCTAATGAACACTGAAGCTTTCTTT
>TRBJ2-3|-|TRBV30|-|14
CAWTFLGITDTQYF
TGTGCCTGGACTTTTCTGGGAATCACAGATACGCAGTATTTT
>TRBJ2-5|TRBD2|TRBV12-5|-|16
CASGLATGGLEETQYF
TGTGCTAGTGGTTTGGCAACCGGGGGGTTGGAAGAGACCCAGTACTTC
>TRBJ1-1|TRBD1|TRBV2|-|15
CASRRGTGGAPEAFF
TGTGCCAGCAGGAGGGGGACAGGGGGCGCCCCTGAAGCTTTCTTT
>TRBJ1-4|-|TRBV6-5|-|15
CASSYLGGSNEKLFF
TGTGCCAGCAGTTACTTGGGCGGATCTAATGAAAAACTGTTTTTT
>TRBJ1-1|-|TRBV2|-|11
CASSANTEAFF
TGTGCCAGCAGTGCGAACACTGAAGCTTTCTTT
>TRBJ1-2|TRBD1|TRBV10-2|once|14
CASRDRDRAYGYTF
TGCGCCAGCAGAGACCGGGACAGGGCCTATGGCTACACCTTC
>TRBJ1-5|TRBD1|TRBV19|once|14
CASRQTGYNQPQHF
TGTGCCAGTCGGCAGACAGGGTATAATCAGCCCCAGCATTTT
>TRBJ1-4|TRBD1|TRBV18|-|13
CASSPTRQGMMFF
TGTGCCAGCTCACCAACTCGACAGGGTATGATGTTTTTT
>TRBJ1-5|TRBD1|TRBV18|-|16
CASSPIYQQGNQPQHF
TGTGCCAGCTCACCTATTTATCAACAGGGGAATCAGCCCCAGCATTTT
>TRBJ2-1|-|TRBV6-5|-|12
CASSTAYNEQFF
TGTGCCAGCAGTACAGCATACAATGAGCAGTTCTTC
>TRBJ2-7|TRBD1|TRBV5-4|-|16
CASSIVVDRETDEQYF
TGTGCCAGCAGCATCGTAGTGGACAGGGAAACCGACGAGCAGTACTTC
>TRBJ1-2|-|TRBV27|-|14
CASSLTPRAYGYTF
TGTGCCAGCAGTTTAACCCCCCGGGCCTATGGCTACACCTTC
>TRBJ1-3|-|TRBV30|-|15
CAWTALGQSGNTIYF
TGTGCCTGGACCGCCCTGGGCCAGTCTGGAAACACCATATATTTT
>TRBJ2-1|TRBD2|TRBV7-2|-|16
CASSLAKLAGVTEQFF
TGTGCCAGCAGCTTAGCGAAGCTAGCGGGGGTAACAGAGCAGTTCTTC
>TRBJ1-4|TRBD1|TRBV5-5|once|16
CASSRQGQTTNEKLFF
TGTGCCAGCAGCCGACAGGGGCAAACAACTAATGAAAAACTGTTTTTT
>TRBJ1-2|-|TRBV3-1/TRBV3-2|-|15
CASSQDVSDNYGYTF
TGTGCCAGCAGCCAAGATGTGTCAGATAACTATGGCTACACCTTC
>TRBJ2-7|-|TRBV10-3|-|13
CAISESSFYEQYF
TGTGCCATCAGTGAGAGTAGTTTTTACGAGCAGTACTTC
>TRBJ2-4|-|TRBV28|-|18
CASSGPWAQVETKNIQYF
TGTGCCAGCAGTGGCCCCTGGGCGCAGGTAGAAACCAAAAACATTCAGTACTTC
>TRBJ1-5|-|TRBV19|-|14
CASRTRGVNQPQHF
TGTGCCAGTAGAACCCGGGGGGTTAATCAGCCCCAGCATTTT
>TRBJ2-5|-|TRBV10-3|-|14
CAISELTGVETQYF
TGTGCCATCAGTGAGCTAACGGGAGTGGAGACCCAGTACTTC
>TRBJ2-7|TRBD2|TRBV11-2|-|13
CASSLGGGYEQYF
TGTGCCAGCAGCTTAGGCGGGGGCTACGAGCAGTACTTC
>TRBJ2-1|TRBD2|TRBV7-9|-|14
CASSLELASNEQFF
TGTGCCAGCAGCTTAGAACTAGCGAGCAATGAGCAGTTCTTC
>TRBJ1-5|-|TRBV27|-|15
CASSLWGYGNQPQHF
TGTGCCAGCAGTTTATGGGGGTATGGCAATCAGCCCCAGCATTTT
>TRBJ1-3|-|TRBV18|-|13
CASSQPPGHTIYF
TGTGCCAGCTCACAACCGCCGGGACACACCATATATTTT
>TRBJ2-2|TRBD2|TRBV7-3|-|16
CASSMTSATNTGELFF
TGTGCCAGCAGCATGACTAGCGCCACGAACACCGGGGAGCTGTTTTTT
>TRBJ2-2|TRBD1|TRBV5-4|-|15
CASSSMTGATGELFF
TGTGCCAGCAGCTCGATGACAGGGGCGACCGGGGAGCTGTTTTTT
>TRBJ1-3|-|TRBV18|once|17
CASSPYSGLQTGNTIYF
TGTGCCAGCTCACCCTATTCCGGGCTGCAAACGGGGAACACCATATATTTT
>TRBJ2-7|-|TRBV4-3|-|16
CASSQDPPWGSYEQYF
TGCGCCAGCAGCCAAGACCCCCCATGGGGGTCGTACGAGCAGTACTTC
>TRBJ2-7|TRBD1|TRBV10-2|-|16
CASSDSGQGRGYEQYF
TGCGCCAGCAGTGACTCCGGACAGGGACGGGGCTACGAGCAGTACTTC
>TRBJ1-2|-|TRBV2|-|14
CASSDRDPSYGYTF
TGTGCCAGCAGTGACCGGGACCCCTCCTATGGCTACACCTTC
>TRBJ2-1|-|TRBV9|-|15
CASSPLVPLGAEQFF
TGTGCCAGCAGCCCCCTCGTCCCTTTAGGAGCGGAGCAGTTCTTC
>TRBJ2-2|-|TRBV10-1|-|17
CARELTTGVINTGELFF
TGCGCCAGGGAACTCACGACAGGAGTTATTAACACCGGGGAGCTGTTTTTT